This T cell receptor beta chain emerged from a study of blood T cell repertoires in COVID-19. Whole-study context: COVID-19 samples, acute and convalescent, were from the United States, Italy and Spain. PBMCs, B-cell-depleted T cells, or T cells provided the cDNA or gDNA that made up the material.

In assigning cohorts, the study relied on participant-reported clinical history. In the source study's methods: By means of reference gene primer amplification, nucleated cell counts were estimated. Generated by immunoSEQ multiplex PCR, the TCRdb table keeps only in-frame clones and is missing some. V and J calls and clone size are copied from that table; D and trimming were computed from the DNA. The sample shows about 270,000 clones, more than 80% of them seen only once. V lost 5 bases and J 8 bases, leaving 6 bases between the germline ends. In germline, CDR1 is MNHNY, CDR2 SVGAGI (reference sequence). CDR3 length equals 10 residues.

The TCR originated in a young woman who had recovered from COVID-19. This rearrangement joins TRBV6-6 to TRBJ1-1, with no clear D. Sequenced material: PBMCs or T cells enriched from blood (not recorded which). In DNA, the CDR3 is TGTGCCAGCAGTCGAATAGAAGCTTTCTTT. It codes for CASSRIEAFF.